This T cell receptor (beta chain) was found in a study of blood T cell repertoires in COVID-19. Across the whole study: T cells, B-cell-depleted T cells, or PBMCs provided the cDNA or gDNA that served as material.

TCRdb keeps only in-frame clones here, not all; method: immunoSEQ multiplex PCR. The sample contains around 330,000 clones, roughly 86% of which appear only once. The CDR3 covers 15 residues. Trimming cost V 6 bases and J 5 bases; bases outside gene matches: 7. CDR1 is MDHEN, CDR2 SYDVKM, per germline. The clonotype was recovered from a woman aged 18 to 35 who had recovered from COVID-19. Specimen: PBMCs or T cells enriched from blood (not recorded which). This chain links TRBV28 with TRBJ2-1; 10 bases fit TRBD2. CDR3 sequence reads: CASRLGLALNNEQFF. CDR3 coding DNA: TGTGCCAGCAGGCTGGGACTAGCGCTTAACAATGAGCAGTTCTTC.